Listed below are T cell receptor beta chains from one sample, sequenced in a study of blood T cell repertoires in COVID-19. This table comes from immunoSEQ multiplex PCR, and its TCRdb copy is limited to in-frame clones, with some not included. The top ten clones hold about 3% of a sample with roughly 140,000 clones, around four fifths of them seen once. The sequenced sample consisted of peripheral blood. The receptor source for this set is a woman aged 40 to 49 with active or convalescent COVID-19. CDR3s include the opening cysteine and the closing phenylalanine or tryptophan. D genes are given only for firm matches. Size is stated for part of the rows, as once, few or many counts, or as a class when the clone is expanded.

d_gene: TRBD2
j_gene: TRBJ2-3
v_gene: TRBV4-2
abundance: -
CDR3nt: TGTGCCAGCAGCCCAAGGCGGGGGGCCCCAGATACGCAGTATTTT
CDR3aa: CASSPRRGAPDTQYF

d_gene: -
j_gene: TRBJ1-3
v_gene: TRBV5-4
abundance: once
CDR3nt: TGTGCCAGCAGCTTTACAGGGACAAACACCATATATTTT
CDR3aa: CASSFTGTNTIYF

d_gene: -
j_gene: TRBJ2-2
v_gene: TRBV30
abundance: -
CDR3nt: TGTGCCTGGAGATTGGGCAGGGTGTCTAGGACCGGGGAGCTGTTTTTT
CDR3aa: CAWRLGRVSRTGELFF

d_gene: -
j_gene: TRBJ1-5
v_gene: TRBV9
abundance: -
CDR3nt: TGTGCCAGCAGCGTAGATGGAGGCAATCAGCCCCAGCATTTT
CDR3aa: CASSVDGGNQPQHF

d_gene: -
j_gene: TRBJ1-5
v_gene: TRBV18
abundance: once
CDR3nt: TGTGCCAGCTCACCGGCAGGGGACCAGCCCCAGCATTTT
CDR3aa: CASSPAGDQPQHF

d_gene: TRBD2
j_gene: TRBJ2-3
v_gene: TRBV7-2
abundance: -
CDR3nt: TGTGCCAGCAGCATTATGGGACTAGCGGGCCTCACAGATACGCAGTATTTT
CDR3aa: CASSIMGLAGLTDTQYF

d_gene: TRBD1
j_gene: TRBJ1-2
v_gene: TRBV3-1/TRBV3-2
abundance: -
CDR3nt: TGTGCCAGCAGCCAAGATAGGACAGGAGGAGGCTACACCTTC
CDR3aa: CASSQDRTGGGYTF

d_gene: -
j_gene: TRBJ2-7
v_gene: TRBV19
abundance: -
CDR3nt: TGTGCCAGTAGTTTCCAGGGGAGCGAGCAGTACTTC
CDR3aa: CASSFQGSEQYF

d_gene: -
j_gene: TRBJ1-3
v_gene: TRBV19
abundance: -
CDR3nt: TGTGCCAGTAGTAGCCGGTGGTCAGGACAGAGCTCTGGAAACACCATATATTTT
CDR3aa: CASSSRWSGQSSGNTIYF

d_gene: TRBD2
j_gene: TRBJ2-1
v_gene: TRBV28
abundance: once
CDR3nt: TGTGCCAGCAGTTTATATGCGGGAGGGACGTACAATGAGCAGTTCTTC
CDR3aa: CASSLYAGGTYNEQFF

d_gene: -
j_gene: TRBJ1-3
v_gene: TRBV5-6
abundance: -
CDR3nt: TGTGCCAGCAGCTTGGATCCCAGGGCTGGAAACACCATATATTTT
CDR3aa: CASSLDPRAGNTIYF

d_gene: -
j_gene: TRBJ1-1
v_gene: TRBV27
abundance: -
CDR3nt: TGTGCCAGCAGTCTCTCGGGCATTAGGGGTGAAGCTTTCTTT
CDR3aa: CASSLSGIRGEAFF

d_gene: -
j_gene: TRBJ1-6
v_gene: TRBV14
abundance: -
CDR3nt: TGTGCCAGCAGCCAAGAGCGGGGGGGGAGTTCACCCCTCCACTTT
CDR3aa: CASSQERGGSSPLHF

d_gene: -
j_gene: TRBJ1-2
v_gene: TRBV28
abundance: -
CDR3nt: TGTGCCAGCAGTTCTCCCCCCGGGGGGAGCCATGGCTACACCTTC
CDR3aa: CASSSPPGGSHGYTF

d_gene: TRBD2
j_gene: TRBJ2-5
v_gene: TRBV4-3
abundance: once
CDR3nt: TGCGCCAGCTCCTCGAGGGCGGGAGGGGAAGAGACCCAGTACTTC
CDR3aa: CASSSRAGGEETQYF

d_gene: TRBD1
j_gene: TRBJ1-6
v_gene: TRBV2
abundance: -
CDR3nt: TGTGCCAGCAGCCGGGACAGGGGGAATTCACCCCTCCACTTT
CDR3aa: CASSRDRGNSPLHF

d_gene: TRBD1
j_gene: TRBJ1-6
v_gene: TRBV5-1
abundance: -
CDR3nt: TGCGCCAGCAGCTTGGGCAGGGGGACCTCCTATAATTCACCCCTCCACTTT
CDR3aa: CASSLGRGTSYNSPLHF

d_gene: -
j_gene: TRBJ1-6
v_gene: TRBV2
abundance: few
CDR3nt: TGTGCCAGCAGTTCCGGGGCCAGGGGCTCCTATAATTCACCCCTCCACTTT
CDR3aa: CASSSGARGSYNSPLHF

d_gene: TRBD2
j_gene: TRBJ2-1
v_gene: TRBV5-5
abundance: once
CDR3nt: TGTGCCAGCAGCTCGGGGACTATCAACCTCCGGGGGGAGGATGAGCAGTTCTTC
CDR3aa: CASSSGTINLRGEDEQFF

d_gene: TRBD1
j_gene: TRBJ1-1
v_gene: TRBV28
abundance: -
CDR3nt: TGTGCCAGCAGTCTACCGGACAGGGGGGGTGAAGCTTTCTTT
CDR3aa: CASSLPDRGGEAFF

d_gene: -
j_gene: TRBJ2-3
v_gene: TRBV7-9
abundance: -
CDR3nt: TGTGCCAGCAGCTTAACCGGGGGAGCAGATACGCAGTATTTT
CDR3aa: CASSLTGGADTQYF

d_gene: TRBD1
j_gene: TRBJ1-1
v_gene: TRBV7-2
abundance: -
CDR3nt: TGTGCCAGCAGCCCGAGACAGGGACTGAACACTGAAGCTTTCTTT
CDR3aa: CASSPRQGLNTEAFF

d_gene: -
j_gene: TRBJ1-4
v_gene: TRBV5-1
abundance: -
CDR3nt: TGCGCCAGCAAACCTGGACTACGAGATGAAAAACTGTTTTTT
CDR3aa: CASKPGLRDEKLFF

d_gene: -
j_gene: TRBJ2-5
v_gene: TRBV12-3/TRBV12-4
abundance: -
CDR3nt: TGTGCCAGCAGTGCGGGACTTCAAGAGACCCAGTACTTC
CDR3aa: CASSAGLQETQYF

d_gene: TRBD2
j_gene: TRBJ2-4
v_gene: TRBV3-1/TRBV3-2
abundance: -
CDR3nt: TGTGCCAGCAGTCGAGCGGGGGGGGCCGCCACAAACATTCAGTACTTC
CDR3aa: CASSRAGGAATNIQYF

d_gene: -
j_gene: TRBJ2-7
v_gene: TRBV21-1
abundance: -
CDR3nt: TGTGCCAGCAGCACCATAGGCTCGACAGGGCTGTGCGAGCAGTACTTC
CDR3aa: CASSTIGSTGLCEQYF

d_gene: -
j_gene: TRBJ2-1
v_gene: TRBV4-1
abundance: once
CDR3nt: TGCGCCAGCAGCCGAATACTAGGGAGCAACTCCTACAATGAGCAGTTCTTC
CDR3aa: CASSRILGSNSYNEQFF

d_gene: TRBD1
j_gene: TRBJ1-4
v_gene: TRBV19
abundance: -
CDR3nt: TGTGCCAGTAGTATGCTTCGGGGACAGGGAACTAATGAAAAACTGTTTTTT
CDR3aa: CASSMLRGQGTNEKLFF

d_gene: -
j_gene: TRBJ1-4
v_gene: TRBV3-1/TRBV3-2
abundance: -
CDR3nt: TGTGCCAGCAGTCAACCCCGACAGAGAGATGAAAAACTGTTTTTT
CDR3aa: CASSQPRQRDEKLFF

d_gene: TRBD2
j_gene: TRBJ2-7
v_gene: TRBV5-5
abundance: -
CDR3nt: TGTGCCAGCAGCACACAGGGCGGGTCGAGCGGGGGGCCTTCCTACGAGCAGTACTTC
CDR3aa: CASSTQGGSSGGPSYEQYF

d_gene: TRBD1
j_gene: TRBJ2-2
v_gene: TRBV6-6
abundance: -
CDR3nt: TGTGCCAGCAGTTACTCGGGACAGCGAGGGGAGCTGTTTTTT
CDR3aa: CASSYSGQRGELFF

d_gene: -
j_gene: TRBJ2-5
v_gene: TRBV28
abundance: once
CDR3nt: TGTGCCAGCAGTTGGGGGCTGAGGGAGACCCAGTACTTC
CDR3aa: CASSWGLRETQYF

d_gene: -
j_gene: TRBJ1-5
v_gene: TRBV30
abundance: once
CDR3nt: TGTGCCTGGAGTCCTCAGGTGGCCGAGCCCCAGCATTTT
CDR3aa: CAWSPQVAEPQHF

d_gene: TRBD1
j_gene: TRBJ1-2
v_gene: TRBV10-2
abundance: few
CDR3nt: TGCGCCAGTGGACAGGGGGCGTATGGCTACACCTTC
CDR3aa: CASGQGAYGYTF

d_gene: -
j_gene: TRBJ1-6
v_gene: TRBV4-2
abundance: -
CDR3nt: TGTGCCAGCAGCCAAGAGGGCATGGGAGGGTCACCCCTCCACTTT
CDR3aa: CASSQEGMGGSPLHF

d_gene: -
j_gene: TRBJ1-2
v_gene: TRBV28
abundance: -
CDR3nt: TGTGCCAGCAGCTACAGGGAATATGGCTACACCTTC
CDR3aa: CASSYREYGYTF

d_gene: TRBD1
j_gene: TRBJ2-3
v_gene: TRBV5-5
abundance: -
CDR3nt: TGTGCCAGCAGCGCTGTTGGACAGGGGCCAGATACGCAGTATTTT
CDR3aa: CASSAVGQGPDTQYF

d_gene: -
j_gene: TRBJ2-2
v_gene: TRBV30
abundance: -
CDR3nt: TGTGCCTGGAGCCCTAGCGCAACCGGGGAGCTGTTTTTT
CDR3aa: CAWSPSATGELFF

d_gene: TRBD1
j_gene: TRBJ2-7
v_gene: TRBV6-1
abundance: few
CDR3nt: TGTGCCAGCAGTGATGGACAGGGTTACGAGCAGTACTTC
CDR3aa: CASSDGQGYEQYF

d_gene: TRBD1
j_gene: TRBJ1-2
v_gene: TRBV5-4
abundance: -
CDR3nt: TGTGCCAGCAGCTTCCTGACAGGGAACTATGGCTACACCTTC
CDR3aa: CASSFLTGNYGYTF

d_gene: -
j_gene: TRBJ2-7
v_gene: TRBV5-5
abundance: -
CDR3nt: TGTGCCAGCAGCTTACGGCAGGGGCCCTACGAGCAGTACTTC
CDR3aa: CASSLRQGPYEQYF

d_gene: TRBD1
j_gene: TRBJ1-5
v_gene: TRBV5-6
abundance: -
CDR3nt: TGTGCCAGCAGCTTTGGGACAGGCCCCAATCAGCCCCAGCATTTT
CDR3aa: CASSFGTGPNQPQHF

d_gene: -
j_gene: TRBJ2-7
v_gene: TRBV7-2
abundance: few
CDR3nt: TGTGCCAGCAGCCTCCAGCCGGGCTACGAGCAGTACTTC
CDR3aa: CASSLQPGYEQYF

d_gene: -
j_gene: TRBJ1-1
v_gene: TRBV12-5
abundance: -
CDR3nt: TGTGCTAGTGGTTTGGCAGGCCGCCGGGCTTTCTTT
CDR3aa: CASGLAGRRAFF

d_gene: -
j_gene: TRBJ1-6
v_gene: TRBV3-1/TRBV3-2
abundance: -
CDR3nt: TGTGCCAGCAGCCAAGGACAGCCTAATTCACCCCTCCACTTT
CDR3aa: CASSQGQPNSPLHF